This T cell receptor (beta chain) was identified during a study of T cell repertoires in cytomegalovirus infection. The wider study: CMV infection plus the matching HLA type was flagged by public TCR beta signatures.

Germline CDR1 is MNHNS and CDR2 is SASEGT. Trimming stripped 1 base from V and 8 bases from J, with 17 bases between. The length of the CDR3 is 15 residues. General observations from the study: The response measured ex vivo was dominated by TCR beta clonotypes (HLA-C-restricted and CMV-specific).

TCRdb called the reads again in MiXCR, with one record for every CDR3 protein. The table lists some 68,000 distinct CDR3 sequences, under 25% of them singletons, with around 77% in the top ten. In this sample, this clonotype turned up many times. Its cognate antigen is unknown. This sequence originates from a human donor in good health (CMV status not recorded). Some clones in this sample may be carry-over from other donors' samples. Sequenced sample: PBMCs, sequenced either directly or after in vitro stimulation (not recorded which). The J gene is TRBJ1-1, the V gene TRBV6-1, with D hard to call. The CDR3 sequence: CASSEDMYRREEAFF. In nucleotides, the CDR3 is TGTGCCAGCAGTGAAGATATGTACCGACGGGAAGAAGCTTTCTTT.